This T cell receptor beta chain emerged from a study of OX40 agonist ivuxolimab in advanced cancers. Per the germline V gene, CDR1 is KGHSH and CDR2 is LQKENI. The CDR3 is 11 amino acids. V was pared by 2 bases and J by 3 bases, with 1 base between. The protocol was immunoSEQ multiplex PCR, while the TCRdb copy is restricted to in-frame clones and leaves out a portion. The table has 35,000 to 55,000 clones, roughly 94% seen once. The sequence was obtained from an adult with an advanced solid tumor such as melanoma, head and neck, liver or kidney cancer. The genes are TRBV18 and TRBJ2-5; D unresolved. Sequencing was performed on CD4+ or CD8+ T cells sorted from blood, taken in a trial of the OX40 agonist ivuxolimab. This CDR3 is CASSPEETQYF. CDR3 sequence (DNA): TGTGCCAGCTCACCAGAAGAGACCCAGTACTTC. Full variable domain (outside the CDR3, taken from reference TRBV18 and TRBJ2-5): NAGVMQNPRHLVRRRGQEARLRCSPMKGHSHVYWYRQLPEEGLKFMVYLQKENIIDESGMPKERFSAEFPKEGPSILRIQQVVRGDSAAYFCASSPEETQYFGPGTRLLVL.